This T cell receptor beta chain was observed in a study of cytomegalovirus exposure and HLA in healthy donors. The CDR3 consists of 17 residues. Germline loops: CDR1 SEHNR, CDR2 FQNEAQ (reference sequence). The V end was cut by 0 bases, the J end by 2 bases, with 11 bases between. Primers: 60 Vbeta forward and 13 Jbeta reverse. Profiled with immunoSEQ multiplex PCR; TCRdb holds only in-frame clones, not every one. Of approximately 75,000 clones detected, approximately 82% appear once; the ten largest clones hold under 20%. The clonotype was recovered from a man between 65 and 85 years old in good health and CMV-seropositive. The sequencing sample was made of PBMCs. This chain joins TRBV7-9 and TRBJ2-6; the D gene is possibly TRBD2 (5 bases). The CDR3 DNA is TGTGCCAGCAGCTTAGCGGTCGGGGTAGCTGGGGCCAACGTCCTGACTTTC. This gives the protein CASSLAVGVAGANVLTF.